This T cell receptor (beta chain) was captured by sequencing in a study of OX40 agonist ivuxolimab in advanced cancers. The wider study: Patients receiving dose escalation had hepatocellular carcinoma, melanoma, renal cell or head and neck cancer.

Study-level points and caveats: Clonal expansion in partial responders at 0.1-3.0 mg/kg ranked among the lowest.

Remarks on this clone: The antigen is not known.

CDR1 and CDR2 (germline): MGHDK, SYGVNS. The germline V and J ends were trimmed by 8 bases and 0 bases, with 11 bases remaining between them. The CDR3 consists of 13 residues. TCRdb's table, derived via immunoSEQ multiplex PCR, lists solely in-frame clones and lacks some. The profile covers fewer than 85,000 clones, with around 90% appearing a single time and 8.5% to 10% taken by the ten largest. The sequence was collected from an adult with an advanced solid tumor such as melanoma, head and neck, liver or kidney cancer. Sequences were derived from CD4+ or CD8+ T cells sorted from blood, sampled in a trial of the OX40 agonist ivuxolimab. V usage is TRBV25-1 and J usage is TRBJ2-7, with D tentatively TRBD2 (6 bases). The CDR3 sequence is CASLGGTSYEQYF. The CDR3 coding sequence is TGTGCCAGCCTGGGGGGAACCTCCTACGAGCAGTACTTC.